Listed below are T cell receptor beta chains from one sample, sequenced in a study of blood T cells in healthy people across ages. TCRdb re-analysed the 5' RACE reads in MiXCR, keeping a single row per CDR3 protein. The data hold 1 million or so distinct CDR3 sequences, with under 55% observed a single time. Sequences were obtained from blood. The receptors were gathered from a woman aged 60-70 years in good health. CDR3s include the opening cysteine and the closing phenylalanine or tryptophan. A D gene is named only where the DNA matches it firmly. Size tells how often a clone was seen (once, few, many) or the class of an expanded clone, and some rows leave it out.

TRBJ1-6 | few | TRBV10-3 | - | CAISGGGDSPLHF | TGTGCCATCAGTGGCGGGGGCGATTCACCCCTCCACTTT
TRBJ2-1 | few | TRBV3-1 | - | CASSQSPTDYNEQFF | TGTGCCAGCAGCCAATCCCCCACGGACTACAATGAGCAGTTCTTC
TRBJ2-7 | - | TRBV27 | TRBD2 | CASSFVLAGGPWEQYF | TGTGCCAGCAGTTTCGTACTAGCGGGAGGGCCGTGGGAGCAGTACTTC
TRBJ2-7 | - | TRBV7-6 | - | CASSRGQRLSSYEQYF | TGTGCCAGCAGCCGAGGACAGCGCTTGAGCTCCTACGAGCAGTACTTC
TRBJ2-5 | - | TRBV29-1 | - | CSVDGGRINQGTQYF | TGCAGCGTTGATGGTGGCAGAATTAACCAAGGGACCCAGTACTTC
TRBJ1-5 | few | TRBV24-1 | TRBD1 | CATSDNHRGPLEPQHF | TGTGCCACCAGTGACAACCACAGGGGGCCCCTGGAGCCCCAGCATTTT
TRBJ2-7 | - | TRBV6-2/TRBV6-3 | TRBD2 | CASSYHGTSALQEYF | TGTGCCAGCAGTTACCACGGGACTAGCGCCCTCCAGGAGTACTTC
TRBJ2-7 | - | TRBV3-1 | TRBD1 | CASSPGTGHGEQYF | TGTGCCAGCAGCCCCGGGACAGGGCATGGGGAGCAGTACTTC
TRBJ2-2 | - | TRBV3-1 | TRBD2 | CASSSGGRGELFF | TGTGCCAGCAGCTCGGGAGGCCGCGGGGAGCTGTTTTTT
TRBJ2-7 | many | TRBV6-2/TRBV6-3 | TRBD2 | CASSSLGSRTSGARSYEQYF | TGTGCCAGCAGTTCCCTGGGGTCAAGGACTAGCGGGGCGCGTAGCTACGAGCAGTACTTC
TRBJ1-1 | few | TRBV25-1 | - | CASSVEGQTTEAFF | TGTGCCAGCAGTGTTGAAGGACAGACCACTGAAGCTTTCTTT
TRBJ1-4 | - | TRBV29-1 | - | CSVSQGTPNEKLFF | TGCAGCGTTTCACAGGGTACCCCTAATGAAAAACTGTTTTTT
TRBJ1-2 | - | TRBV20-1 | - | CSASGDSANYGYTF | TGCAGTGCTAGCGGGGACTCAGCTAACTATGGCTACACCTTC
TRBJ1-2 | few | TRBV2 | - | CASTQGLSGAYYGYTF | TGTGCCAGCACCCAAGGCCTAAGTGGGGCTTACTATGGCTACACCTTC
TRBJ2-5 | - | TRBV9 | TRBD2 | CASSVAPGGGGETQYF | TGTGCCAGCAGCGTAGCCCCGGGAGGGGGGGGAGAGACCCAGTACTTC
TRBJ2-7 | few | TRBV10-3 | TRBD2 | CAITSGTGYNEQYF | TGTGCCATCACCAGCGGGACGGGTTACAATGAGCAGTACTTC
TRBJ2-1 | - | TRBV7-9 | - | CASSLLSSNNEQFF | TGTGCCAGCAGCTTATTAAGCAGTAACAATGAGCAGTTCTTC
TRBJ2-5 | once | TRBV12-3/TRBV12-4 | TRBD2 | CASRGTSPNEQYF | TGTGCCAGCAGAGGGACTAGCCCCAATGAGCAGTACTTC